This T cell receptor beta chain originates from a study of identical twins (dated by TCRdb to between 2015 and 2016). Broadly, across the study: The study deep-sequenced TCR alpha and beta repertoires from monozygotic twins, unrelated adults of various ages and cord blood to test whether fetal clonotypes persist. To rule out contamination, the twin experiments were replicated at different times with different library preparation protocols. Overall study outcomes, separate from this receptor: Because the same donors could not be followed over many years, the conclusions relied on cross-sectional statistical analysis. Compared with coincidental sharing between unrelated individuals, an excess of low generation-probability sequences was observed among out-of-frame TCR alpha sequences shared between twins. Invariant T cells such as MAIT and iNKT could partly confound zero-insertion analyses, although diverse VJ usage argued against such confounding for most clonotypes. In monozygotic twins, recombination models systematically underestimated out-of-frame TCR alpha sharing, but the models matched the sharing seen between unrelated individuals. Abundant cord blood beta clonotypes carried fewer insertions; young adult naive repertoires showed a weaker similar trend, while memory repertoires showed none. A weaker excess of twin sharing was found in beta out-of-frame sequences because the signal-to-noise ratio was lowered by fewer shared sequences.

To prepare the library, 5' RACE was applied. Sequenced on an Illumina HiSeq 2000. A universal primer binding site was added through template switching, and the final cDNA carried a unique molecular identifier so that TCR cDNA molecules could be counted accurately. Specific primers in the conserved constant-segment region were used to synthesize first-strand cDNA for the TCR alpha and beta chains. To control for contamination, each cDNA library was double barcoded with a SMART-Mk sample barcode plus Illumina barcodes. TruSeq adapter sequences, together with Illumina sample barcodes, were added in two successive PCR steps. TCR alpha and beta cDNA libraries were sequenced on the Illumina HiSeq platform with custom primers. The source study handled its data this way. MiGEC processed the raw reads to extract unique molecular identifiers, while MiXCR was used to determine the CDR3 positions. Recombination models were inferred per individual with the repgenHMM and IGoR tools using an EM algorithm. The analysis of shared clonotypes was done with the tcR package in R, with sharing normalized by the product of cloneset sizes. To study raw recombination without the effects of thymic and clonal selection, out-of-frame nonproductive sequences were analyzed. The raw public data were reprocessed by TCRdb itself: fastp quality trimming at Q25, MiXCR clonotype calling, in-frame beta chains only. Rows are unified per CDR3 protein, each entry keeping the most common DNA and genes. The V and J calls here are based on TCRdb, not the publication. This sample holds fewer than 650,000 distinct CDR3 sequences; 9.6% were observed only once. Jointly, the top ten make up under 3% of the sample.

The CDR3 holds 15 amino acids from the cysteine to the phenylalanine. Only the CDR3 region is kept as DNA, spanning 45 bases read in frame from base 1. According to the germline V gene (reference sequence), CDR1 reads SEHNR and CDR2 reads FQNEAQ. The junction shows trimming of 5 bases on V and 2 bases on J, and the gene matches do not reach 6 bases of it. All donors were healthy Caucasians. The twin cohort consisted of three pairs of female monozygotic twins, all aged about 18 to 29 years. Peripheral blood mononuclear cells were used as the source from which RNA for TCR libraries was isolated. This clonotype was detected ten times or more. It has no known antigen specificity. The input lacks base qualities; no much larger clone sits a single base away. Separately, the same data were catalogued under a study of yellow fever vaccine responses in identical twins. Per the second study: According to the authors, the vaccine-induced T cell response in identical twins seemed to be partly convergent and partly specific to each individual. The study precisely tracked vaccine-responding T cell clones in identical twins.

The TCR comes from a woman aged 18-29 years in good health. The receptor chain draws on TRBV7-9 and TRBJ2-5, with 9 central nucleotides matching TRBD2. Specimen: PBMCs. Here is the DNA: TGTGCCAGCAGCCAAGGGACTAGCCCTCAAGAGACCCAGTACTTC. Translated, this gives CASSQGTSPQETQYF.